This is a list of T cell receptor beta chains from one sample in a study of blood T cell repertoires in COVID-19. Some clones are missing from TCRdb's copy, which holds only in-frame ones; the method was immunoSEQ multiplex PCR. The data contain roughly 150,000 clones, under 90% of them singletons. Sequencing was carried out using peripheral blood. These receptors were taken from a woman of 80 years or more with acute or convalescent COVID-19. CDR3s include the opening cysteine and the closing phenylalanine or tryptophan.

V,J,CDR3
TRBV3-1/TRBV3-2,TRBJ1-1,CASSQTPGRNTEAFF
TRBV29-1,TRBJ1-5,CSVGTGGNQPQHF
TRBV3-1/TRBV3-2,TRBJ2-7,CASSQGGLYEQYF
TRBV6-5,TRBJ1-1,CASSTRDTRTEAFF
TRBV5-1,TRBJ1-5,CASSETGTGNQPQHF
TRBV19,TRBJ1-3,CASSITGDAGNTIYF
TRBV3-1/TRBV3-2,TRBJ2-7,CASSHLGTGGSEQYF
TRBV27,TRBJ1-1,CATYGQGGTEAFF
TRBV9,TRBJ2-3,CASSVSGGLDTQYF
TRBV19,TRBJ1-4,CASSTGTGGISWLFF
TRBV7-9,TRBJ2-7,CASSPIDRAYEQYF
TRBV6-5,TRBJ2-7,CASRGGSFSYEQYF
TRBV7-2,TRBJ2-7,CASSLGVHSYEQYF
TRBV4-2,TRBJ2-5,CASSQGGASGIQETQYF
TRBV4-3,TRBJ2-2,CASSPQTGYTGELFF
TRBV5-6,TRBJ2-7,CASSLLPVISGRGGEQYF
TRBV5-6,TRBJ2-1,CASSMTGLVDEQFF
TRBV4-3,TRBJ2-2,CASSPDSGTGELFF
TRBV30,TRBJ2-2,CAWSVLAGGSGELFF
TRBV6-2/TRBV6-3,TRBJ2-5,CASSYNPLAGEARETQYF
TRBV24-1,TRBJ2-1,CATSDLSGSAYNEQFF
TRBV5-5,TRBJ2-3,CASSLWSYAGGLVTDTQYF
TRBV11-2,TRBJ1-4,CASSHRQSATNEKLFF
TRBV7-2,TRBJ2-3,CASNLKTGRQTDTQYF
TRBV27,TRBJ2-5,CASRPGTSAETQYF
TRBV19,TRBJ2-3,CASSTSGDSADTQYF
TRBV5-8,TRBJ1-5,CASSLSVAGSNQPQHF
TRBV3-1/TRBV3-2,TRBJ1-2,CASSLGTGRGYTF